This paragraph reports one TCR beta chain. The antigen this receptor binds is unknown. Base qualities are not provided; no much larger clone lies one nucleotide away. Clipping removes 4 bases from V and 5 bases from J, with 5 as the unmatched junction base count. Measured from the cysteine to the phenylalanine, the CDR3 is 14 residues long. Just the 42-base CDR3 DNA is kept, in frame starting at base 1. CDR1 and CDR2 were assigned from the germline V gene (reference sequence) as MNHEY and SMNVEV. The immunoSEQ Assay, a bias-controlled multiplex PCR, was used to amplify TCRbeta CDR3 regions from genomic DNA. The original methods were these. Nucleated cell counts per sample were estimated from amplification of reference gene primers within the assay. To quantify the absolute abundance of each unique TCRbeta CDR3 rearrangement, sequence reads were collapsed and filtered. For each sample, productive Simpson clonality was calculated by taking the square root of Simpson's diversity index across productive rearrangements. Here the immuneACCESS table is served through TCRdb, limited to in-frame sequences with V and J called. Missing clones are a known gap in these copies; in checked studies unresolved V genes cover under half, and the rest lacks a known reason. The V and J calls and clone size come from that table; D and trimming were worked out from the DNA. Here the sample has about 200,000 clones; 80% to 90% occur a single time. Of the sample, about 20% is held by the ten largest clones.

The sample belongs to a study of blood T cell repertoires in COVID-19 (TCRdb year 2020). Study-level background: Samples from collaborators originated in the United States, Italy and Spain and spanned both the acute and convalescent phases of COVID-19. The prospective study material was composed of cDNA or gDNA derived from T cells, B-cell-depleted T cells, or PBMCs. Subjects who had been exposed to COVID-19, were actively infected with it, or had recovered from it provided the deeply sampled blood TCRbeta repertoires that made up the dataset. The repertoires were made available in a free public database intended to serve as a resource for research on the immune response to SARS-CoV-2. The samples were drawn from the first 160 participants of the ongoing ImmuneRACE study and from some 1,300 subjects provided by 6 global collaborators. A de-identified subject ID, COVID-19 status, age in years and sex were almost always included in the sample metadata. Where available, HLA class I and class II types were obtained from metadata supplied by the sample provider rather than from assay-based typing.

What the research found in general, with its limitations: How much clinical and demographic metadata was included differed by source and by participant, and the metadata was provided uncurated.

Whole blood was collected in K2EDTA tubes by collaborating institutions according to the institutions' own protocols. Collaborator samples were shipped for TCRbeta analysis as frozen whole blood, isolated PBMCs, or DNA extracted from either sample type. The V and J segments used are TRBV27 and TRBJ1-1, and 9 bases in between align with TRBD1. Material: peripheral blood. The TCR sequence derives from a human donor in a cohort sampled during active COVID-19. The sequenced DNA: TGTGCCAGCAGTTCCCCAGGACAGGGGACTGAAGCTTTCTTT. The resulting protein is CASSSPGQGTEAFF.